The 29 T cell receptor beta chains given below trace back to one sample, sequenced in a study of CD8 T cells in Susac syndrome. The RNA input was roughly 0.45 to 1 ug, and it was reverse transcribed with random hexamers. TCRdb passed the immunoSEQ multiplex PCR reads through MiXCR, listing each CDR3 protein once. The data contain roughly 150,000 distinct CDR3 sequences, over 85% of them singletons. The sequencing sample was made of CD4+ T cells from PBMCs. Source of these receptors: a human donor in good health.

The V and J genes are TRBV3-1 and TRBJ1-3; D is uncertain. The V and J ends lost 1 base and 2 bases respectively, with 3 bases between them. This CDR3 has 13 residues. Germline lookup yields CDR1 LGHDT and CDR2 YNNKEL (reference sequence). The CDR3 sequence is CASSQAAGNTIYF. Here the CDR3 DNA reads TGTGCCAGCAGCCAAGCCGCTGGAAACACCATATATTTT.

The chain combines TRBV15 with TRBJ2-3; 11 bases are a match to TRBD1. V shed 5 bases, J shed 5 bases, and the junction held 12 bases outside the gene matches. The CDR3 spans 17 residues. Germline V gene data show CDR1 as LNHNV and CDR2 as YYDKDF (reference sequence). CDR3 bases: TGTGCCACCAGCGGACTAGGACAGGGGGCTAGTGGAGATACGCAGTATTTT. This sequence encodes CATSGLGQGASGDTQYF. The full variable domain, with the rest looked up from reference TRBV15 and TRBJ2-3, is DAMVIQNPRYQVTQFGKPVTLSCSQTLNHNVMYWYQQKSSQAPKLLFHYYDKDFNNEADTPDNFQSRRPNTSFCFLDIRSPGLGDTAMYLCATSGLGQGASGDTQYFGPGTRLTVL.

The V and J genes are TRBV30 and TRBJ2-3; D may be TRBD2 (6 bases). The CDR3 is 15 amino acids. V gave up 1 base and J gave up 1 base, with 12 bases separating them. Germline V gene data show CDR1 as GTSNPN and CDR2 as SVGIG (reference sequence). The CDR3 here is CAWSGSGGGTDTQYF. CDR3 bases: TGTGCCTGGAGTGGCTCTGGAGGGGGCACAGATACGCAGTATTTT. The full variable domain, completed using reference TRBV30 and TRBJ2-3, is SQTIHQWPATLVQPVGSPLSLECTVEGTSNPNLYWYRQAAGRGLQLLFYSVGIGQISSEVPQNLSASRPQDRQFILSSKKLLLSDSGFYLCAWSGSGGGTDTQYFGPGTRLTVL.

The genes are TRBV19 and TRBJ1-2; the match to TRBD1 covers 8 bases. Trimming cost V 5 bases and J 7 bases; bases outside gene matches: 12. Germline V gene sequence: CDR1 LNHDA, CDR2 SQIVND (reference sequence). The CDR3 length is 15 residues. The CDR3 nucleotides are TGTGCCAGTAGTTCGGAGGACAGGGCCTTCGGTGGCTACACCTTC. The encoded protein is CASSSEDRAFGGYTF.

The gene calls are TRBV5-4 and TRBJ2-2, with 7 bases matching TRBD1. Per the germline V gene, CDR1 is SGHNT and CDR2 is YYREEE (reference sequence). The CDR3 has 15 residues. V gave up 4 bases and J gave up 4 bases; unmatched junction bases: 7. The CDR3: CASSRGQRSTGELFF. In nucleotides, the CDR3 is TGTGCCAGCAGCAGGGGACAGCGTTCCACCGGGGAGCTGTTTTTT.

The chain is built from TRBV20-1 and TRBJ2-5; TRBD2 matches at 9 bases. In germline, CDR1 is DFQATT, CDR2 SNEGSKA (reference sequence). V shed 5 bases and J 4 bases; nucleotides not matched to a gene: 5. This CDR3 is built from 13 residues. The CDR3 DNA reads TGCAGTGCTGGCGGGGGGGCGGTAGAGACCCAGTACTTC. Amino acid sequence: CSAGGGAVETQYF.

This chain joins TRBV29-1 and TRBJ2-5, with 8 bases fitting TRBD2. The CDR3 is made up of 13 amino acids. The junction had 9 bases not matched to a gene; V was cut back by 7 bases and J by 5 bases. Germline lookup yields CDR1 SQVTM and CDR2 ANQGSEA. CDR3 nucleotides: TGCAGCGGAACTCGCGGGGGGACGGAGACCCAGTACTTC. This sequence encodes CSGTRGGTETQYF.

V usage is TRBV12-3 or TRBV12-4 and J usage is TRBJ1-6; TRBD1 matches at 7 bases. The CDR3 is made up of 16 amino acids. Trimming at V came to 7 bases and at J to 7 bases, leaving 13 bases not matched to a gene. The CDR3 DNA reads TGTGCCAGCACAACGGGACAGACGAGCAGAAATTCACCCCTCCACTTT. Translating it yields CASTTGQTSRNSPLHF.

The rearrangement uses TRBV6-1 and TRBJ1-2; D not certain. Trimming removed 2 bases from V and 8 bases from J, with 9 bases in between. Germline V lookup: CDR1 MNHNS, CDR2 SASEGT. This CDR3 region has 12 residues. The CDR3 DNA reads TGTGCCAGCAGTGAACGAAGCTCCGGCTACACCTTC. Amino acids: CASSERSSGYTF.

V is TRBV7-2 and J is TRBJ1-6; unclear D gene. This CDR3 region has 13 residues. Germline CDR1 and CDR2: SGHTA and FQGNSA. Trimming cost V 1 base and J 7 bases, with 5 bases left between them. CDR3 nucleotides: TGTGCCAGCAGCTTAGTGAGGAATTCACCCCTCCACTTT. This codes for CASSLVRNSPLHF.

The rearrangement joins TRBV12-3 or TRBV12-4 to TRBJ2-1, with a possible D match to TRBD2 (5 bases). Trimming removed 5 bases at V and 4 bases at J, with 6 bases between. CDR3 size: 12 residues. The CDR3: CASSPGYNEQFF. The CDR3 nucleotides are TGTGCCAGCAGTCCGGGGTACAATGAGCAGTTCTTC.

This chain joins TRBV12-3 or TRBV12-4 and TRBJ2-3, with TRBD1 matching over 9 bases. V lost 6 bases and J lost 2; bases outside the gene matches: 3. This CDR3 region has 14 residues. The CDR3 is CASRGTGSTDTQYF. In DNA, the CDR3 is TGTGCCAGCAGAGGGACAGGGTCCACAGATACGCAGTATTTT.

The V call is TRBV6-5, the J call TRBJ2-3; D not certain. Germline V lookup: CDR1 MNHEY, CDR2 SVGAGI. V was trimmed by 6 bases and J by 5 bases, leaving 15 bases between them. The CDR3 contains 14 residues. The CDR3 loop reads CASSPSGRVDTQYF. The CDR3 nucleotides are TGTGCCAGCAGCCCTTCGGGTAGGGTAGATACGCAGTATTTT.

V and J are TRBV5-1 and TRBJ1-5, with D possibly being TRBD1 (6 bases). The ends were cut back, 4 bases at V and 0 bases at J, with 11 bases in the middle. The length of the CDR3 is 15 residues. Per the germline V gene, CDR1 is SGHRS and CDR2 is YFSETQ. The DNA of the CDR3 is TGCGCCAGCAGCCCCGGACAGCATAGCAATCAGCCCCAGCATTTT. Translation gives CASSPGQHSNQPQHF.

The rearrangement uses TRBV2 and TRBJ2-5; D unclear. The CDR3 has 14 residues. V lost 0 bases to trimming and J lost 5 bases, with 10 bases between them. The germline gives CDR1 SNHLY, CDR2 FYNNEI. CDR3 in DNA: TGTGCCAGCAGTGAAGCATCATCGGCCGAGACCCAGTACTTC. Its translation is CASSEASSAETQYF.

This clonotype has a handful of counts. The rearrangement uses TRBV12-3 or TRBV12-4 and TRBJ2-1; D is possibly TRBD2 (5 bases). The V and J ends lost 5 bases and 0 bases respectively, with 11 bases between them. The CDR3 covers 15 residues. The DNA of the CDR3 is TGTGCCAGCAGTCGAAGCGGAAGCTCCTACAATGAGCAGTTCTTC. It encodes CASSRSGSSYNEQFF.

V gene TRBV18 combines with J gene TRBJ2-7; tentatively, D is TRBD1 (6 bases). The V end lost 2 bases, the J end lost 3 bases, and 11 bases lay between the germline ends. The CDR3 is made up of 14 amino acids. Germline CDR1 KGHSH, CDR2 LQKENI. The CDR3 reads CASSPGQGFYEQYV. The CDR3 DNA sequence: TGTGCCAGCTCACCAGGGCAGGGGTTCTACGAGCAGTACGTC.

V and J are TRBV29-1 and TRBJ2-7; possible D gene TRBD2, 6 bases. Germline V gives CDR1 SQVTM, CDR2 ANQGSEA. This CDR3 is built from 14 residues. The V end lost 3 bases, the J end lost 4 bases, and 16 bases lay between the germline ends. The CDR3 sequence: CSVDGEGGGYEQYF. The CDR3 nucleotides read TGCAGCGTTGACGGAGAGGGAGGTGGGTACGAGCAGTACTTC.

The gene calls are TRBV19 and TRBJ2-1; TRBD2 matches 14 bases. The V gene's germline CDR1 is LNHDA and CDR2 SQIVND (reference sequence). With V trimmed by 5 bases and J by 6 bases, 6 bases remained unmatched. The CDR3 loop spans 16 amino acids. The CDR3 DNA sequence: TGTGCCAGTAGTTCGAGGGGGACTAGCGGGGGCAATGAGCAGTTCTTC. Translating it yields CASSSRGTSGGNEQFF.

The chain carries TRBV2 and TRBJ1-2; no clear D. With 3 bases removed from V and 4 bases from J, the gap between germline ends came to 9 bases. In germline, CDR1 is SNHLY, CDR2 FYNNEI. The CDR3 totals 13 residues. CDR3 sequence reads: CASSDPRPYGYTF. In DNA form, the CDR3 reads TGTGCCAGCAGTGACCCCAGGCCCTATGGCTACACCTTC.

The chain employs TRBV5-5 and TRBJ1-6; 8 bases are a match to TRBD1. J lost 7 bases, V lost 5 bases, and 8 bases had no gene match. The CDR3 is 15 amino acids. The germline CDR1 and CDR2 sequences are SGHKS and YYEKEE (reference sequence). The CDR3: CASSLFNRGNSPLHF. CDR3 DNA sequence: TGTGCCAGCAGTCTTTTCAACAGGGGGAATTCACCCCTCCACTTT.

The chain recombines TRBV5-6 with TRBJ2-2, with D tentatively TRBD2 (5 bases). The CDR3 length is 14 residues. Germline-derived CDR1 and CDR2 are SGHDT and YYEEEE. Trimming cost V 5 bases and J 6 bases, with 14 bases left between them. CDR3 loop: CASRLSPSSGELFF. CDR3 in DNA: TGTGCCAGCAGACTTTCCCCTAGCTCCGGGGAGCTGTTTTTT.

The chain couples TRBV5-1 to TRBJ2-3; a weak D match, TRBD2 (7 bases). The CDR3 covers 15 residues. The germline V gene has CDR1 SGHRS and CDR2 YFSETQ. V lost 0 bases and J lost 2, with 10 bases in between. Here the CDR3 reads CASSLVGGLTDTQYF. The CDR3 region has the DNA TGCGCCAGCAGCTTGGTGGGGGGGCTCACAGATACGCAGTATTTT.

This clonotype showed up just once. CDR3 nucleotides: TGTGCCAGCAGCTACCTAACCGCGGGTGAAAAACTGTTTTTT. Its protein is CASSYLTAGEKLFF. The chain combines TRBV7-9 with TRBJ1-4; D is ambiguous. CDR1 is SEHNR, CDR2 FQNEAQ, per germline (reference sequence). V shed 4 bases and J shed 7 bases, with 13 bases lying between them. CDR3 length equals 14 residues.

V and J are TRBV4-1 and TRBJ1-2; D ambiguous. Germline V gives CDR1 MGHRA, CDR2 YSYEKL. The CDR3 runs 15 residues. V dropped 1 base and J dropped 0 bases, with 9 bases sitting between them. The CDR3 loop is CASSQAPGTNYGYTF. In DNA form, the CDR3 reads TGCGCCAGCAGCCAAGCCCCGGGGACTAACTATGGCTACACCTTC.

This sequence joins TRBV6-2 or TRBV6-3 and TRBJ2-3, with no clear D. CDR3 length: 15 residues. The germline V and J ends were trimmed by 5 bases and 4 bases, with 16 bases remaining between them. The V gene's germline CDR1 is MNHEY and CDR2 SVGEGT. Written as DNA, the CDR3 is TGTGCCAGCAGTGGAGACGGACGGGCCGCAGATACGCAGTATTTT. Translating it yields CASSGDGRAADTQYF.

The chain has TRBV2 and TRBJ1-1; D remains unclear. The germline V and J ends were trimmed by 8 bases and 1 base, with 5 bases remaining between them. CDR1 is SNHLY, CDR2 FYNNEI, per germline. The length of the CDR3 is 11 residues. The CDR3 sequence is CASQTNTEAFF. In DNA, the CDR3 is TGTGCCAGCCAGACGAACACTGAAGCTTTCTTT.

The V gene is TRBV20-1, the J gene TRBJ2-2; a weak D match, TRBD1 (5 bases). V shed 6 bases and J shed 1 base, with 15 bases lying between them. The CDR3 contains 15 residues. Germline V gene sequence: CDR1 DFQATT, CDR2 SNEGSKA (reference sequence). CDR3 nucleotide sequence: TGCAGTGCCCCTGGGGCCAGGAAGAACACCGGGGAGCTGTTTTTT. It encodes CSAPGARKNTGELFF.

V and J are TRBV7-7 and TRBJ2-5, with 7 bases matching TRBD1. The CDR3 has 15 amino acids. CDR1 is SSHAT, CDR2 FNYEAQ, per germline (reference sequence). V shed 1 base and J 5 bases; nucleotides not matched to a gene: 7. As DNA, the CDR3 is TGTGCCAGCAGCTTAGGTACCACAGGGGCGGAGACCCAGTACTTC. The encoded protein is CASSLGTTGAETQYF.